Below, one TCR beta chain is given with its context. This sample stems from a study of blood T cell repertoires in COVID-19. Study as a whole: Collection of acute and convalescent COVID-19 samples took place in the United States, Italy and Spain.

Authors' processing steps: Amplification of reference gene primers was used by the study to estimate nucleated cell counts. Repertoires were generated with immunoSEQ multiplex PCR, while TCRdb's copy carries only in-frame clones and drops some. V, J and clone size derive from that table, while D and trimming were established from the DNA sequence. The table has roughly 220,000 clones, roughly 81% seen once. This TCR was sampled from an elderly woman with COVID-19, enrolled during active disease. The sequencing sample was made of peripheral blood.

The CDR3 nucleotides read TGTGCCACCAGTAAGCTTCGCACAGATACGCAGTATTTT. Encoded protein: CATSKLRTDTQYF. The rearrangement uses TRBV24-1 and TRBJ2-3; D is unresolved. Germline V gene data show CDR1 as KGHDR and CDR2 as SFDVKD. Deletions cut 6 bases from V and 1 base from J, with 7 bases between. CDR3 length: 13 residues.